The sequence of this T cell receptor (beta chain) was determined in a study of cytotoxic CD8 clonotypes in ibrutinib-treated CLL. The protocol was immunoSEQ multiplex PCR, while the TCRdb copy is restricted to in-frame clones and leaves out a portion. Of approximately 280,000 clones listed, roughly 76% were seen once; the top ten hold about 6%. This clone was recorded only once. Its antigen is currently unknown. The ends were cut back, 7 bases at V and 2 bases at J, with 23 bases in the middle. The CDR3 runs to 18 residues. CDR1 LNHDA and CDR2 SQIVND come from the germline V gene (reference sequence). Study-level points and caveats: Circulating CD8+ T-cell counts were tracked by baseline clonality, which exceeded that of age-matched healthy donors.

The material sequenced was PBMCs, taken at disease progression, from a patient treated with ibrutinib. The sequence was obtained from a human donor with chronic lymphocytic leukemia. The chain has TRBV19 and TRBJ2-2, with D hard to call. The CDR3, as DNA: TGTGCCAGTACCAGATACGATATGGGGATCTTCAACACCGGGGAGCTGTTTTTT. This translates into CASTRYDMGIFNTGELFF.